This passage covers 21 T cell receptor beta chains from one sample sequenced in a study of OX40 agonist ivuxolimab in advanced cancers. The assay was immunoSEQ multiplex PCR, and TCRdb's table has in-frame clones only and misses some. The data show 85,000 to 100,000 clones, 85% to 95% seen once. This sample comprised CD4+ or CD8+ T cells sorted from blood, obtained in a trial of the OX40 agonist ivuxolimab. The receptor set was obtained from an adult with an advanced solid tumor such as melanoma, head and neck, liver or kidney cancer.

This clone was observed once. The chain uses TRBV7-2 and TRBJ2-1; TRBD2 matches 10 bases. With 5 bases clipped from V and 9 bases from J, the junction kept 10 bases outside the gene matches. The CDR3 is made up of 15 amino acids. CDR1 is SGHTA, CDR2 FQGNSA, per germline. CDR3 DNA sequence: TGTGCCAGCAGCCCCCAGCCGGGACTAGCGATTGAGCAGTTCTTC. The encoded protein is CASSPQPGLAIEQFF.

V usage is TRBV7-2 and J usage is TRBJ1-5; D possibly corresponds to TRBD1 (5 bases). Germline-derived CDR1 and CDR2 are SGHTA and FQGNSA. The V end was cut by 7 bases, the J end by 3 bases, with 13 bases between. This CDR3 has 14 residues. CDR3 residues: CASNALGPNQPQHF. In DNA form, the CDR3 reads TGTGCCAGCAATGCCTTGGGGCCCAATCAGCCCCAGCATTTT.

The CDR3 loop is CASSPDRPSSYEQYF. As DNA, the CDR3 is TGTGCCAGCTCACCAGACAGGCCGAGCTCCTACGAGCAGTACTTC. This chain links TRBV18 with TRBJ2-7; D perhaps matches TRBD1 (6 bases). This CDR3 spans 15 amino acids. The V end was cut by 2 bases, the J end by 0 bases, with 11 bases between. CDR1 is KGHSH, CDR2 LQKENI, per germline. The full variable domain, with the rest looked up from reference TRBV18 and TRBJ2-7, is NAGVMQNPRHLVRRRGQEARLRCSPMKGHSHVYWYRQLPEEGLKFMVYLQKENIIDESGMPKERFSAEFPKEGPSILRIQQVVRGDSAAYFCASSPDRPSSYEQYFGPGTRLTVT.

The rearrangement uses TRBV29-1 and TRBJ2-3; the D call may be TRBD1 or TRBD2 (5 bases each). The V gene lost 7 bases and the J gene lost 6 bases, with 20 bases spanning the gap. Germline V gives CDR1 SQVTM, CDR2 ANQGSEA. This CDR3 spans 14 amino acids. The CDR3 nucleotides read TGCAGCGCCGCGGGTACCGGGACCGGGGATACGCAGTATTTT. Protein product: CSAAGTGTGDTQYF.

J is TRBJ1-1 and V is TRBV7-3, with D uncertain. This CDR3 has 13 residues. Trimming removed 5 bases from V and 4 bases from J, with 11 bases in between. CDR1 is SGHTA, CDR2 FQGTGA, per germline. CDR3 residues: CASSPPGSTEAFF. The CDR3 DNA sequence: TGTGCCAGCAGCCCCCCGGGGAGCACTGAAGCTTTCTTT.

The chain couples TRBV4-1 to TRBJ1-5; TRBD1 matches at 7 bases. With V trimmed by 0 bases and J by 4 bases, 6 bases remained unmatched. The length of the CDR3 is 16 residues. Germline V gene data show CDR1 as MGHRA and CDR2 as YSYEKL. Here the CDR3 DNA reads TGCGCCAGCAGCCAAGATCCTGGCAGGGGGAATCAGCCCCAGCATTTT. Amino acid sequence: CASSQDPGRGNQPQHF.

CDR3 residues: CASSRGNQPQHF. CDR3 bases: TGTGCCAGCTCCCGCGGCAATCAGCCCCAGCATTTT. The chain couples TRBV7-2 to TRBJ1-5, with D unclear. Germline V gene data show CDR1 as SGHTA and CDR2 as FQGNSA. V shed 8 bases and J shed 2 bases, with 7 bases lying between them. The CDR3 loop spans 12 amino acids.

The chain uses TRBV6-5 and TRBJ2-2, with D unresolved. Germline CDR1 MNHEY, CDR2 SVGAGI. The length of the CDR3 is 14 residues. Trimming shortened V by 0 bases and J by 4 bases, and 6 bases separated the two germline ends. The CDR3 nucleotides are TGTGCCAGCAGTTACTCGACGGCCACCGGGGAGCTGTTTTTT. This sequence encodes CASSYSTATGELFF.

The rearrangement joins TRBV12-5 to TRBJ2-1; 13 bases map to TRBD2. The J segment lost 1 base and the V segment lost 8 bases, leaving 8 bases of the junction unmatched. The CDR3 is made up of 17 amino acids. The germline V gene has CDR1 LGHNT and CDR2 FRNRAP. In DNA, the CDR3 is TGTGCTAGTAGTGGACTAGCGGGAGTAGGGTCCTACAATGAGCAGTTCTTC. It translates to CASSGLAGVGSYNEQFF.

The V and J genes are TRBV20-1 and TRBJ1-2, with no clear D. The CDR3 runs to 11 residues. Germline V gene sequence: CDR1 DFQATT, CDR2 SNEGSKA (reference sequence). Here the CDR3 DNA reads TGCAAGACCAAATTCCTCTATGGCTACACCTTC. It encodes CKTKFLYGYTF.

The rearrangement links TRBV7-2 to TRBJ1-4; D remains unclear. CDR1 is SGHTA, CDR2 FQGNSA, per germline. CDR3 length: 16 residues. Trimming stripped 5 bases from V and 1 base from J, with 14 bases between. CDR3 in amino acids: CASSQVGFQTNEKLFF. CDR3 nucleotides: TGTGCCAGCAGCCAAGTAGGCTTCCAAACTAATGAAAAACTGTTTTTT.

The chain employs TRBV30 and TRBJ1-5, with TRBD1 matching over 7 bases. There are 18 residues in the CDR3. Germline values: CDR1 GTSNPN, CDR2 SVGIG (reference sequence). The J segment lost 0 bases and the V segment lost 1 base, leaving 12 bases of the junction unmatched. The CDR3 DNA follows: TGTGCCTGGAGTGGTTACGGGACAGATGATTATAGCAATCAGCCCCAGCATTTT. Translated, it gives CAWSGYGTDDYSNQPQHF.

This clone was observed a handful of times. In nucleotides, the CDR3 is TGTGCCTGGAGTGCAGGGCCATGGCCCCAGCATTTT. It translates to CAWSAGPWPQHF. The rearrangement joins TRBV30 to TRBJ1-5; D is possibly TRBD1 (5 bases). This CDR3 is built from 12 residues. The germline CDR1 and CDR2 sequences are GTSNPN and SVGIG (reference sequence). V lost 1 base and J 9 bases, leaving 10 bases between the germline ends.

This chain links TRBV6-5 with TRBJ1-1; TRBD1 is a possible D gene (5 bases). Germline values: CDR1 MNHEY, CDR2 SVGAGI. V was pared by 6 bases and J by 8 bases, with 16 bases between. The CDR3 is made up of 13 amino acids. The CDR3 spells CASRAPGDLEAFF. CDR3 DNA sequence: TGTGCCAGCAGAGCGCCCGGGGACCTGGAAGCTTTCTTT.

This chain uses TRBV28 with TRBJ2-2, with D hard to call. CDR1 MDHEN and CDR2 SYDVKM come from the germline V gene. The CDR3 spans 13 residues. With 4 bases removed from V and 1 base from J, the gap between germline ends came to 4 bases. The CDR3 sequence is CASSSLNTGELFF. The CDR3 region has the DNA TGTGCCAGCAGTTCCTTGAACACCGGGGAGCTGTTTTTT. Filled out from reference TRBV28 and TRBJ2-2, the complete variable domain reads DVKVTQSSRYLVKRTGEKVFLECVQDMDHENMFWYRQDPGLGLRLIYFSYDVKMKEKGDIPEGYSVSREKKERFSLILESASTNQTSMYLCASSSLNTGELFFGEGSRLTVL.

This clone was detected only once. The chain joins TRBV28 to TRBJ1-5; no clear D. The CDR3 sequence is 12 residues long. V was clipped by 11 bases and J by 3 bases, with 11 bases between them. CDR1 is MDHEN, CDR2 SYDVKM, per germline. The CDR3 nucleotides are TGTGCCGCGGGCAGCCTCAATCAGCCCCAGCATTTT. Its protein is CAAGSLNQPQHF.

The chain links TRBV4-3 to TRBJ1-6; 8 bases map to TRBD1. With 0 bases clipped from V and 6 bases from J, the junction kept 4 bases outside the gene matches. The CDR3 totals 16 residues. Germline V gives CDR1 LGHNA, CDR2 YSLEER. CDR3 bases: TGCGCCAGCAGCCAAGATCCCCAGGGGGCTAATTCACCCCTCCACTTT. As protein: CASSQDPQGANSPLHF.

The chain combines TRBV28 with TRBJ1-6, with D unclear. The CDR3 is made up of 12 amino acids. Germline values: CDR1 MDHEN, CDR2 SYDVKM. V lost 4 bases, J lost 19 bases, and 17 bases lay in between. As DNA, the CDR3 is TGTGCCAGCAGTTCGCCCGACGGAGTCCCTCACTTT. Its protein product is CASSSPDGVPHF. Variable domain in full (rest from reference TRBV28 and TRBJ1-6): DVKVTQSSRYLVKRTGEKVFLECVQDMDHENMFWYRQDPGLGLRLIYFSYDVKMKEKGDIPEGYSVSREKKERFSLILESASTNQTSMYLCASSSPDGVPHFGNGTRLTVT.

The chain combines TRBV18 with TRBJ1-2; D possibly corresponds to TRBD1 (6 bases). The CDR3 runs 13 residues. In germline, CDR1 is KGHSH, CDR2 LQKENI. Trimming stripped 0 bases from V and 7 bases from J, with 9 bases between. DNA for the CDR3: TGTGCCAGCTCACCACCGGGACACTCTGGCTACACCTTC. Amino acid sequence: CASSPPGHSGYTF.

This sequence joins TRBV29-1 and TRBJ2-3, with D perhaps assigned TRBD1 or TRBD2 (5 bases each). This CDR3 spans 13 amino acids. V gave up 4 bases and J gave up 3 bases, with 11 bases separating them. The germline CDR1 and CDR2 sequences are SQVTM and ANQGSEA. CDR3 sequence (DNA): TGCAGCGTTGGCGAGGGGTGGACAGATACGCAGTATTTT. The encoded protein is CSVGEGWTDTQYF.

V is TRBV27 and J is TRBJ2-5; 11 bases agree with TRBD1. Germline CDR1 reads MNHEY; CDR2 reads SMNVEV (reference sequence). Trimming at V came to 5 bases and at J to 6 bases, leaving 5 bases not matched to a gene. The CDR3 extends over 14 amino acids. The CDR3 spells CASSLDRGLKTQYF. The CDR3 nucleotides are TGTGCCAGCAGTCTGGACAGGGGGCTGAAGACCCAGTACTTC.